This entry features one TCR beta chain sequence. Antigen: not known. TCRdb recomputed calls from the RT-PCR reads with MiXCR, one row per CDR3 protein. The sample shows roughly 15,000 distinct CDR3 sequences, 65% to 85% of them seen only once. The source of the sample is a study of yellow fever vaccine responses in identical twins. The study's findings and limits: Twin vaccine T cell responses reportedly seemed partly convergent, partly personalized.

The germline V gene encodes CDR1 SGHNT and CDR2 YENEEA. The CDR3 runs 14 residues. The V end lost 7 bases, the J end lost 1 base, and 11 bases lay between the germline ends. The receptor comes from a woman aged 18 to 35 who received the yellow fever vaccine. Source: T cells from blood (PBMCs), unsorted or a sorted subset (not recorded which), taken before or after yellow fever vaccination (not recorded which). The rearrangement uses TRBV11-3 and TRBJ2-1; a weak D match, TRBD2 (6 bases). The CDR3 region has the DNA TGTGCCAGCAACGGAGGAGGGTCCTACAATGAGCAGTTCTTC. Translation gives CASNGGGSYNEQFF.